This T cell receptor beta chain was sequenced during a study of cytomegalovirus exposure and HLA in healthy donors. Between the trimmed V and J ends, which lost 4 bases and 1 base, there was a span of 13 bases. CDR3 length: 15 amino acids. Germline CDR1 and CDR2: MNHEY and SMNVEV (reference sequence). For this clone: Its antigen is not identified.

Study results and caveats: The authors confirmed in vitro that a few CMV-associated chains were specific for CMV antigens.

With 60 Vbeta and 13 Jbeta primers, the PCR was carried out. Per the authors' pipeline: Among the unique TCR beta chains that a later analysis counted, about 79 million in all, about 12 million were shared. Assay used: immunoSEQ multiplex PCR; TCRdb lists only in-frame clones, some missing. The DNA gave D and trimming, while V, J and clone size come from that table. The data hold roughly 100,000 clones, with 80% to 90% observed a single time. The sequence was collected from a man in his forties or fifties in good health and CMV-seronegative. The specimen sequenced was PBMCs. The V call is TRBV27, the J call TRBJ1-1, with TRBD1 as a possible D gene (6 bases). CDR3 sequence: CASSWSWGPNTEAFF. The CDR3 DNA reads TGTGCCAGCAGTTGGAGTTGGGGGCCGAACACTGAAGCTTTCTTT.